This TCR beta chain emerged from a study of T cells in Graves' hyperthyroidism and ophthalmopathy. Losses at the gene ends were 0 bases for V and 3 bases for J; bases not matched to a gene: 6. CDR3 length: 16 amino acids. Germline lookup yields CDR1 MNHEY and CDR2 SVGEGT. TCR beta CDR3 sequences were amplified from RNA transcripts. The TCR CDR3 first-round RT-PCR relied on the HTBI primer set. TCRdb independently ran MiXCR on the multiplex PCR reads; one entry per CDR3 protein. The table shows roughly 530,000 distinct CDR3 sequences, with roughly 17% occurring only once. This clonotype was detected once.

The TCR originated in a woman aged 18-30 years with Graves' ophthalmopathy. The V gene is TRBV6-2 or TRBV6-3, the J gene TRBJ2-7; 9 nucleotides align to TRBD2. The sequenced sample was blood. CDR3 DNA: TGTGCCAGCAGTTACTCGATTGCTAGCGGGGACTACGAGCAGTACTTC. Translated: CASSYSIASGDYEQYF.